This TCR beta chain was sequenced during a study of long-term antiretroviral therapy in people with HIV. Broader study findings: Therapy changes, viral resistance and ART adherence were not documented in the available data. Clones expanded before ART dominated the repertoire at all time points.

The authors ran the immunoSEQ assay, v3.0, at survey level. Profiled with immunoSEQ multiplex PCR; TCRdb holds only in-frame clones, not every one. In the table there are 20,000 to 25,000 clones, roughly 82% of which are singletons. CDR3 length equals 14 residues. Trimming stripped 4 bases from V and 4 bases from J, with 11 bases between. Germline CDR1 is SGHTS and CDR2 is YDEGEE. The table lists this clone with a count of one. Antigen: not known. United States facilities provided treatment to all participants with HIV. This receptor was taken from a man aged 45-65 years with HIV. The chain has TRBV5-8 and TRBJ1-4; D might be TRBD1 (6 bases). Specimen: unsorted PBMCs, collected 0.3 years after starting antiretroviral therapy. The CDR3, as DNA: TGTGCCAGCAGCCCGGGGGGCGATAATGAAAAACTGTTTTTT. Residues: CASSPGGDNEKLFF.